This passage covers 30 T cell receptor beta chains from one sample sequenced in a study of T cell responses to AZD1222 COVID-19 vaccine. Sequenced by immunoSEQ multiplex PCR; TCRdb stores in-frame clones only, minus some. Here the sample spans 60,000 to 90,000 clones, around 90% being singletons. The sequenced sample was peripheral blood, obtained 28 days after the second AZD1222 dose. These receptors all stem from an adult who received the AZD1222 COVID-19 vaccine.

The chain employs TRBV7-9 and TRBJ1-1; 8 bases match TRBD1. The CDR3 length is 13 residues. J was trimmed by 4 bases and V by 6 bases; bases with no gene match: 4. Germline V gives CDR1 SEHNR, CDR2 FQNEAQ (reference sequence). The CDR3 DNA is TGTGCCAGCAGTTCGACAGGGGCCACTGAAGCTTTCTTT. It specifies CASSSTGATEAFF.

V usage is TRBV3-1 (or the pseudogene TRBV3-2) and J usage is TRBJ1-6; tentative D call: TRBD1 (5 bases). CDR3 length equals 16 residues. V was clipped by 0 bases and J by 6 bases, with 12 bases between them. From germline, CDR1 is LGHDT and CDR2 YNNKEL (reference sequence). The CDR3 is CASSQDLRGANSPLHF. The CDR3 DNA is TGTGCCAGCAGCCAAGATCTAAGGGGCGCTAATTCACCCCTCCACTTT.

The rearrangement joins TRBV28 to TRBJ2-7; D gene unclear. Deletions cut 7 bases from V and 3 bases from J, with 13 bases between. Germline V gene lookup returns CDR1 MDHEN and CDR2 SYDVKM. The CDR3 contains 13 residues. The chain's CDR3 is CASTSRDNYEQYF. CDR3 nucleotide sequence: TGTGCCAGCACCTCGCGTGATAACTACGAGCAGTACTTC. Together with reference TRBV28 and TRBJ2-7, the CDR3 gives the full variable domain: DVKVTQSSRYLVKRTGEKVFLECVQDMDHENMFWYRQDPGLGLRLIYFSYDVKMKEKGDIPEGYSVSREKKERFSLILESASTNQTSMYLCASTSRDNYEQYFGPGTRLTVT.

This chain connects TRBV7-2 to TRBJ1-4; 11 bases line up with TRBD1. CDR3 length: 14 residues. J was trimmed by 8 bases and V by 6 bases; bases with no gene match: 5. Germline V lookup: CDR1 SGHTA, CDR2 FQGNSA. The CDR3 nucleotides are TGTGCCAGCAGTCGGGACAGGGGGTACGAAAAACTGTTTTTT. Translating it yields CASSRDRGYEKLFF. The whole variable domain, remainder taken from reference TRBV7-2 and TRBJ1-4, is GAGVSQSPSNKVTEKGKDVELRCDPISGHTALYWYRQSLGQGLEFLIYFQGNSAPDKSGLPSDRFSAERTGGSVSTLTIQRTQQEDSAVYLCASSRDRGYEKLFFGSGTQLSVL.

The chain recombines TRBV27 with TRBJ1-2; D unclear. From germline, CDR1 is MNHEY and CDR2 SMNVEV (reference sequence). The ends were cut back, 5 bases at V and 8 bases at J, with 12 bases in the middle. The CDR3 has 12 amino acids. As DNA, the CDR3 is TGTGCCAGCAGTACCGGACTGGAGGGCTACACCTTC. As protein: CASSTGLEGYTF.

The V call is TRBV4-2, the J call TRBJ1-1; the match to TRBD1 covers 9 bases. Germline-derived CDR1 and CDR2 are LGHNA and YNFKEQ. Trimming cost V 1 base and J 0 bases; bases outside gene matches: 6. The CDR3 is 17 amino acids. This CDR3 is CASSQARQGEMNTEAFF. The DNA of the CDR3 is TGTGCCAGCAGCCAAGCCCGACAGGGGGAAATGAACACTGAAGCTTTCTTT.

The V and J genes are TRBV7-9 and TRBJ1-6; no firm D call. Germline V gene sequence: CDR1 SEHNR, CDR2 FQNEAQ (reference sequence). V gave up 2 bases and J gave up 7 bases, with 9 bases separating them. The CDR3 consists of 14 residues. This CDR3 is CASSLSEGNSPLHF. The CDR3 region has the DNA TGTGCCAGCAGCTTATCCGAGGGCAATTCACCCCTCCACTTT.

This clone was seen just once. CDR3: CASSLEGIPEAFF. CDR3 coding DNA: TGCGCCAGCAGCTTAGAGGGGATACCTGAAGCTTTCTTT. The chain recombines TRBV5-1 with TRBJ1-1; tentatively, D is TRBD1 (5 bases). V lost 2 bases to trimming and J lost 6 bases, with 11 bases between them. This CDR3 region has 13 residues. CDR1 and CDR2 (germline): SGHRS, YFSETQ. Looking up the rest from reference TRBV5-1 and TRBJ1-1 gives the full variable domain: KAGVTQTPRYLIKTRGQQVTLSCSPISGHRSVSWYQQTPGQGLQFLFEYFSETQRNKGNFPGRFSGRQFSNSRSEMNVSTLELGDSALYLCASSLEGIPEAFFGQGTRLTVV.

CDR3 DNA sequence: TGCGCCAGCAGCCCCCGGACAGGCACAGATACGCAGTATTTT. Its translation is CASSPRTGTDTQYF. The chain uses TRBV5-1 and TRBJ2-3, with a weak D call TRBD1 (6 bases). V dropped 4 bases and J dropped 1 base, with 10 bases sitting between them. The CDR3 is 14 residues long. The germline CDR1 and CDR2 sequences are SGHRS and YFSETQ. The variable domain in full, completed from reference TRBV5-1 and TRBJ2-3, reads KAGVTQTPRYLIKTRGQQVTLSCSPISGHRSVSWYQQTPGQGLQFLFEYFSETQRNKGNFPGRFSGRQFSNSRSEMNVSTLELGDSALYLCASSPRTGTDTQYFGPGTRLTVL.

V is TRBV27 and J is TRBJ2-7; D gene ambiguous. The V and J ends lost 8 bases and 3 bases respectively, with 11 bases between them. Germline V lookup: CDR1 MNHEY, CDR2 SMNVEV (reference sequence). The CDR3 is 12 residues long. The CDR3 DNA sequence: TGTGCCAGCGGTTCCCTCAACTACGAGCAGTACTTC. Translating gives CASGSLNYEQYF.

V is TRBV3-1 (or the pseudogene TRBV3-2) and J is TRBJ2-7, with D possibly being TRBD1 (5 bases). With 4 bases removed from V and 1 base from J, the gap between germline ends came to 8 bases. The CDR3 is 13 residues long. Germline CDR1 reads LGHDT; CDR2 reads YNNKEL (reference sequence). CDR3 nucleotide sequence: TGTGCCAGCAGCCCCCGACAGTCCTACGAGCAGTACTTC. Amino acids: CASSPRQSYEQYF.

The chain carries TRBV30 and TRBJ1-4, with D perhaps matching TRBD1 (5 bases). The V gene's germline CDR1 is GTSNPN and CDR2 SVGIG (reference sequence). V lost 3 bases to trimming and J lost 7 bases, with 15 bases between them. The CDR3 totals 14 residues. CDR3 DNA: TGTGCCTGGAGGAAGACAGCCTATCCTGAAAAACTGTTTTTT. As protein: CAWRKTAYPEKLFF.

The J gene is TRBJ1-1, the V gene TRBV20-1, with D unresolved. Trimming shortened V by 4 bases and J by 11 bases, and 11 bases separated the two germline ends. The CDR3 covers 10 residues. The germline V gene encodes CDR1 DFQATT and CDR2 SNEGSKA (reference sequence). The CDR3 loop is CSAKLEMAFF. Here the CDR3 DNA reads TGCAGTGCTAAGTTGGAGATGGCTTTCTTT.

The V gene is TRBV6-5, the J gene TRBJ1-3; possibly TRBD1 for D (5 bases). V was trimmed by 2 bases and J by 0 bases, leaving 5 bases between them. This CDR3 is built from 14 residues. Germline CDR1 reads MNHEY; CDR2 reads SVGAGI. The CDR3 protein is CASSYQGSGNTIYF. In DNA, the CDR3 is TGTGCCAGCAGTTACCAGGGCTCTGGAAACACCATATATTTT.

The chain is built from TRBV9 and TRBJ1-5; possibly TRBD1 for D (5 bases). Germline-derived CDR1 and CDR2 are SGDLS and YYNGEE. The CDR3 loop spans 18 amino acids. The germline V and J ends were trimmed by 1 base and 1 base, with 18 bases remaining between them. The CDR3 is CASSVHCRSRESNQPQHF. CDR3 bases: TGTGCCAGCAGCGTACACTGTCGGTCCAGGGAAAGCAATCAGCCCCAGCATTTT.

The table lists this clone with a few counts. J is TRBJ2-2 and V is TRBV7-3; D uncertain. The germline gives CDR1 SGHTA, CDR2 FQGTGA. Between the trimmed V and J ends, which lost 3 bases and 1 base, there was a span of 0 bases. This CDR3 comprises 12 residues. CDR3 region: CASSLNTGELFF. The CDR3 nucleotides are TGTGCCAGCAGCTTGAACACCGGGGAGCTGTTTTTT. The full variable domain, completed using reference TRBV7-3 and TRBJ2-2, is GAGVSQTPSNKVTEKGKYVELRCDPISGHTALYWYRQSLGQGPEFLIYFQGTGAADDSGLPNDRFFAVRPEGSVSTLKIQRTERGDSAVYLCASSLNTGELFFGEGSRLTVL.

The V call is TRBV5-6, the J call TRBJ2-2; unclear D gene. V was shortened by 0 bases and J by 1 base, with 13 bases between the two germline ends. CDR3 length: 17 amino acids. The V gene's germline CDR1 is SGHDT and CDR2 YYEEEE. CDR3 in amino acids: CASSLARISRNTGELFF. The CDR3 DNA reads as TGTGCCAGCAGCTTGGCCCGGATTAGCCGGAACACCGGGGAGCTGTTTTTT.

This clone was observed a handful of times. The CDR3 DNA is TGTGCCAGCAGCTGGCGCTCCACAGGGGAATTTGGGTCACCCCTCCACTTT. As protein: CASSWRSTGEFGSPLHF. The gene calls are TRBV11-2 and TRBJ1-6; 7 bases agree with TRBD1. From germline, CDR1 is SGHAT and CDR2 FQNNGV. The CDR3 runs 17 residues. V lost 4 bases and J lost 10; bases outside the gene matches: 16.

This chain connects TRBV29-1 to TRBJ2-7; D tentatively fits TRBD1 or TRBD2 (5 bases each). Per germline, CDR1 SQVTM and CDR2 ANQGSEA. Between the trimmed V and J ends, which lost 3 bases and 4 bases, there was a span of 19 bases. The CDR3 contains 15 residues. The CDR3, as DNA: TGCAGCGTTGACCCAGGGACGTCCTCTCCTTACGAGCAGTACTTC. Its translation: CSVDPGTSSPYEQYF.

The V and J genes are TRBV28 and TRBJ2-1; a weak D match, TRBD2 (5 bases). Germline V gene data show CDR1 as MDHEN and CDR2 as SYDVKM. The CDR3 sequence is 14 residues long. V was clipped by 6 bases and J by 4 bases, with 13 bases between them. The CDR3 sequence is CASRVLGGYNEQFF. CDR3 bases: TGTGCCAGCAGAGTTTTAGGCGGGTACAATGAGCAGTTCTTC.

This clone was detected only once. The CDR3 bases are TGTGCCAGCAGTTACTCGAGAAGCTATGGCTACACCTTC. It specifies CASSYSRSYGYTF. The chain uses TRBV6-5 and TRBJ1-2; no firm D call. V lost 0 bases and J lost 4, with 6 bases in between. The CDR3 has 13 residues. The germline V gene has CDR1 MNHEY and CDR2 SVGAGI.

The V gene is TRBV27, the J gene TRBJ1-2; D unclear. Trimming stripped 1 base from V and 7 bases from J, with 7 bases between. The CDR3 contains 12 residues. Germline CDR1 MNHEY, CDR2 SMNVEV (reference sequence). CDR3 protein: CASSLLGGGYTF. For the CDR3, the DNA is TGTGCCAGCAGTTTATTGGGAGGTGGCTACACCTTC.

Turning to this clone: Other DNA variants within this sample encode the same CDR3. The rearrangement joins TRBV30 to TRBJ1-1; TRBD1 is a possible D gene (5 bases). The CDR3 extends over 14 amino acids. V dropped 4 bases and J dropped 3 bases, with 15 bases sitting between them. Germline CDR1 reads GTSNPN; CDR2 reads SVGIG (reference sequence). For the CDR3, the DNA is TGTGCCTGGAAGGGGTCGCCGGGAGACACTGAAGCTTTCTTT. This codes for CAWKGSPGDTEAFF. Supplemented by reference TRBV30 and TRBJ1-1, the full variable domain reads SQTIHQWPATLVQPVGSPLSLECTVEGTSNPNLYWYRQAAGRGLQLLFYSVGIGQISSEVPQNLSASRPQDRQFILSSKKLLLSDSGFYLCAWKGSPGDTEAFFGQGTRLTVV.

This clone was counted between two and nine times. This rearrangement joins TRBV18 to TRBJ2-5, with D hard to call. V lost 5 bases and J lost 4, with 8 bases in between. The germline V gene has CDR1 KGHSH and CDR2 LQKENI. The CDR3 consists of 12 residues. The CDR3 bases are TGTGCCAGCTCAGGGGTCGGAGAGACCCAGTACTTC. It yields the protein CASSGVGETQYF.

On this clone: Relative to the germline gene, one junction end is altered; a read error may explain this. The chain joins TRBV7-7 to TRBJ2-3; a possible D gene is TRBD2 (5 bases). Germline CDR1 SSHAT, CDR2 FNYEAQ (reference sequence). The CDR3 contains 14 residues. The chain's CDR3 is CASSSGTSTDTQYF. DNA of the CDR3: TGTGCTAGCAGCTCGGGAACATCCACAGATACGCAGTATTTT.

This clone was counted between two and nine times. The chain uses TRBV7-2 and TRBJ1-2, with D perhaps matching TRBD1 (5 bases). Germline CDR1 is SGHTA and CDR2 is FQGNSA. The CDR3 is 14 residues long. With 3 bases removed from V and 8 bases from J, the gap between germline ends came to 16 bases. CDR3 DNA: TGTGCCAGCAGCTTCCAAACAGCTGGGGGGGGCTACACCTTC. Protein: CASSFQTAGGGYTF.

The rearrangement links TRBV2 to TRBJ1-2; 7 positions match TRBD1. V shed 5 bases and J 2 bases; nucleotides not matched to a gene: 5. The CDR3 is 14 amino acids. Germline V gives CDR1 SNHLY, CDR2 FYNNEI. The chain's CDR3 is CASSPRDSNYGYTF. In DNA, the CDR3 is TGTGCCAGCAGTCCCCGGGACAGCAACTATGGCTACACCTTC.

The gene calls are TRBV28 and TRBJ1-1; 7 bases map to TRBD1. CDR1 is MDHEN and CDR2 is SYDVKM in the germline V gene. This CDR3 region has 15 residues. V trimming: 5 bases; J trimming: 1 base; junction bases outside the gene matches: 7. The CDR3 region has the DNA TGTGCCAGCAGTCCCCCAGGGGGGCCGAACACTGAAGCTTTCTTT. It is translated as CASSPPGGPNTEAFF.

The rearrangement uses TRBV5-1 and TRBJ2-5; D possibly corresponds to TRBD2 (6 bases). The CDR3 extends over 14 amino acids. Germline-derived CDR1 and CDR2 are SGHRS and YFSETQ. V lost 2 bases and J 5 bases, leaving 13 bases between the germline ends. The CDR3 region is CASSFLRGQETQYF. The DNA for the CDR3 is TGCGCCAGCAGCTTCCTGCGGGGCCAGGAGACCCAGTACTTC.

V gene TRBV6-5 combines with J gene TRBJ1-2, with a possible D match to TRBD1 (5 bases). Germline lookup yields CDR1 MNHEY and CDR2 SVGAGI. V lost 6 bases to trimming and J lost 8 bases, with 16 bases between them. The CDR3 loop spans 13 amino acids. The CDR3 loop reads CASRSREVGGYTF. CDR3 DNA: TGTGCCAGCAGATCCAGGGAAGTAGGCGGCTACACCTTC.